This T cell receptor (beta chain) comes out of a study of vaccination and CD4 T cells after COVID-19. The wider study: Nasal swab PCR detected SARS-CoV-2 in convalescent patients; nine had mild disease, one severe. Between diagnosis and the drawing of post-COVID samples lay a median roughly 91 days (range 35 to 161). Researchers treated cells with overlapping spike peptides taken from SARS-CoV-2, HCoV-NL63, HCoV-OC43 and HCoV-229E.

The CDR3 loop spans 14 amino acids. Trimming cost V 2 bases and J 3 bases, with 8 bases left between them. From germline, CDR1 is SNHLY and CDR2 FYNNEI. Regarding the study as a whole: The median proportion of reactive clones detected only post-vaccination in convalescent patients was 75% to 90%.

This clonotype was detected a few times. Its specificity is unknown. Treatment in this sample: approximately 9-day PBMC culture with coronavirus spike peptide pools or control peptides (ViraFEST assay). CD4+ T cells that had been cultured provided DNA sequenced with the Oncomine TCR Beta short-read assay. TCRdb re-derived calls from the PCR reads in MiXCR, one entry per CDR3 protein. This table holds roughly 24,000 distinct CDR3 sequences, roughly three fifths found once. The receptor's source is a human donor who had recovered from COVID-19. The chain uses TRBV2 and TRBJ1-5; D is possibly TRBD1 (5 bases). The sample taken for sequencing was CD4+ T cells from blood, cultured in vitro. The DNA for the CDR3 is TGTGCCAGCAGTGAACAGGGTATCAATCAGCCCCAGCATTTT. The encoded protein is CASSEQGINQPQHF.